Following are 27 T cell receptor beta chains from one sample sequenced in a study of T cells in localized non-small cell lung cancer. Data came from immunoSEQ multiplex PCR; TCRdb stores just in-frame clones and leaves some out. The data hold about 2,600 clones, with roughly 28% observed a single time. The sequenced sample was lung tumor tissue, obtained before any cancer treatment. The origin of the receptors is a male donor aged 60 or over with stage II squamous cell lung carcinoma.

This clone came up a few times. The V call is TRBV2, the J call TRBJ2-5; 9 nucleotides match TRBD1. This CDR3 is built from 16 residues. After removal of 0 bases from V and 1 base from J, the junction contained 3 bases not matched to a gene. In germline, CDR1 is SNHLY, CDR2 FYNNEI. CDR3 sequence (DNA): TGTGCCAGCAGTGAAGCGTCGGGACAGGGCCAAGAGACCCAGTACTTC. It codes for CASSEASGQGQETQYF. The complete variable domain, with remaining parts taken from reference TRBV2 and TRBJ2-5, reads EPEVTQTPSHQVTQMGQEVILRCVPISNHLYFYWYRQILGQKVEFLVSFYNNEISEKSEIFDDQFSVERPDGSNFTLKIRSTKLEDSAMYFCASSEASGQGQETQYFGPGTRLLVL.

The rearrangement uses TRBV19 and TRBJ2-1; 13 nucleotides agree with TRBD2. The CDR3 length is 17 residues. CDR1 LNHDA and CDR2 SQIVND come from the germline V gene (reference sequence). The junction had 10 bases not matched to a gene; V was cut back by 9 bases and J by 2 bases. The CDR3 reads CASSGTSGNYPYNEQFF. DNA for the CDR3: TGTGCCAGCTCCGGGACTAGCGGGAACTATCCCTACAATGAGCAGTTCTTC.

This clone was seen more than once but under ten times. The chain combines TRBV6-8 with TRBJ2-1; D call uncertain. This CDR3 spans 13 amino acids. Germline CDR1 and CDR2: MNHGY and SAAAGT. V dropped 2 bases and J dropped 7 bases, with 9 bases sitting between them. CDR3 residues: CASSYGGINEQFF. CDR3 in DNA: TGTGCCAGCAGTTACGGTGGGATAAATGAGCAGTTCTTC.

The chain links TRBV12-5 to TRBJ2-7, with D perhaps given as TRBD1 or TRBD2 (5 bases each). The CDR3 spans 18 residues. Germline CDR1 and CDR2: LGHNT and FRNRAP. Trimming took off 1 base at V and 3 bases at J, with 22 bases between the two ends. CDR3 sequence: CASGLAPSGTLGFYEQYF. The CDR3 region has the DNA TGTGCTAGTGGTTTGGCTCCCTCCGGGACCCTAGGGTTCTACGAGCAGTACTTC.

This clone came up a few times. This chain joins TRBV12-5 and TRBJ2-3, with D unclear. The CDR3 totals 15 residues. Germline V lookup: CDR1 LGHNT, CDR2 FRNRAP. The CDR3 loop reads CASTPGPRIRDTQYF. The CDR3 DNA reads as TGTGCCAGCACACCCGGTCCCAGGATCAGGGATACGCAGTATTTT. The full variable domain, in which reference TRBV12-5 and TRBJ2-3 provide the parts outside the CDR3, is DARVTQTPRHKVTEMGQEVTMRCQPILGHNTVFWYRQTMMQGLELLAYFRNRAPLDDSGMPKDRFSAEMPDATLATLKIQPSEPRDSAVYFCASTPGPRIRDTQYFGPGTRLTVL.

In this sample, this clone turned up a few times. The genes are TRBV11-3 and TRBJ2-5; no definite D call. The germline gives CDR1 SGHNT, CDR2 YENEEA. V dropped 2 bases and J dropped 2 bases, with 9 bases sitting between them. CDR3 length: 14 amino acids. Here the CDR3 reads CASSLRQAQETQYF. The DNA of the CDR3 is TGTGCCAGCAGCTTACGGCAGGCTCAAGAGACCCAGTACTTC.

V gene TRBV18 combines with J gene TRBJ1-6, with a tentative D call TRBD1 (5 bases). CDR1 KGHSH and CDR2 LQKENI come from the germline V gene. The CDR3 totals 14 residues. Trimming removed 3 bases from V and 5 bases from J, with 8 bases in between. This chain's CDR3 is CASSPGGDNSPLHF. The CDR3 nucleotides read TGTGCCAGCTCACCCGGGGGGGATAATTCACCCCTCCACTTT.

This sequence joins TRBV11-3 and TRBJ2-3; D unresolved. The CDR3 is 16 residues long. Trimming pared 0 bases from V and 2 bases from J, leaving 12 bases between. Looked up from germline, CDR1 is SGHNT and CDR2 is YENEEA. The CDR3 sequence is CASSLDPLTHTDTQYF. The CDR3 nucleotides are TGTGCCAGCAGCTTAGATCCTCTTACCCACACAGATACGCAGTATTTT.

The table lists this clone with a few counts. The rearrangement links TRBV18 to TRBJ1-1, with TRBD1 matching 9 bases. There are 14 residues in the CDR3. The V and J ends lost 3 bases and 10 bases, in that order; junction bases with no gene match: 9. Germline CDR1 and CDR2: KGHSH and LQKENI. CDR3 bases: TGTGCCAGCTCACCGCTAACAGGGGGCGAGAGAGCTTTCTTT. This sequence encodes CASSPLTGGERAFF.

This chain links TRBV14 with TRBJ2-7; 11 bases align to TRBD1. The length of the CDR3 is 15 residues. V gave up 3 bases and J gave up 2 bases; unmatched junction bases: 3. Looked up from germline, CDR1 is SGHDN and CDR2 is FVKESK. CDR3 sequence reads: CASSHRTGGTYEQYF. For the CDR3, the DNA is TGTGCCAGCAGCCACCGGACAGGGGGCACCTACGAGCAGTACTTC.

CDR3 loop: CASSPGHSGDYGYTF. The CDR3, as DNA: TGCGCCAGCAGCCCGGGACATTCAGGGGACTATGGCTACACCTTC. The genes are TRBV5-1 and TRBJ1-2; D is perhaps TRBD1 (6 bases). CDR1 SGHRS and CDR2 YFSETQ come from the germline V gene. This CDR3 has 15 residues. The V gene lost 4 bases and the J gene lost 3 bases, with 16 bases spanning the gap.

This clone showed up just once. The J gene is TRBJ1-6, the V gene TRBV19; D is unresolved. Trimming shortened V by 3 bases and J by 1 base, and 7 bases separated the two germline ends. This CDR3 has 15 amino acids. Germline loops: CDR1 LNHDA, CDR2 SQIVND (reference sequence). DNA for the CDR3: TGTGCCAGTAGTATCGGAGTGTCCTATAATTCACCCCTCCACTTT. Protein sequence: CASSIGVSYNSPLHF.

By sample fraction, this clone is medium-sized. This chain connects TRBV6-8 to TRBJ1-2; no firm D call. The CDR3 runs to 15 residues. Trimming stripped 5 bases from V and 7 bases from J, with 20 bases between. The germline V gene has CDR1 MNHGY and CDR2 SAAAGT. The CDR3 region has the DNA TGTGCCAGCAGTGAGACGATCTGGGGATCCGGTGGCTACACCTTC. This codes for CASSETIWGSGGYTF.

This clone is deemed medium-sized. The chain employs TRBV11-3 and TRBJ2-5, with TRBD1 identical over 7 bases. Unmatched junction bases numbered 6, after V lost 3 bases and J lost 5 bases. Germline CDR1 SGHNT, CDR2 YENEEA. The CDR3 consists of 14 residues. CDR3: CASSLEGGGETQYF. Here the CDR3 DNA reads TGTGCCAGCAGCTTGGAAGGGGGCGGGGAGACCCAGTACTTC.

Judged by abundance, this clone is medium-sized. V gene TRBV29-1 combines with J gene TRBJ2-3; D might be TRBD2 (6 bases). CDR1 is SQVTM and CDR2 is ANQGSEA in the germline V gene. V lost 4 bases, J lost 5 bases, and 16 bases lay in between. The length of the CDR3 is 14 residues. In DNA form, the CDR3 reads TGCAGCGTTGCTGTGCGGGGCGATGGAGATACGCAGTATTTT. It translates to CSVAVRGDGDTQYF.

This clone was seen a few times. The gene calls are TRBV18 and TRBJ1-4, with D perhaps TRBD1 (5 bases). Between the trimmed V and J ends, which lost 3 bases and 5 bases, there was a span of 16 bases. The germline V gene encodes CDR1 KGHSH and CDR2 LQKENI. The CDR3 totals 16 residues. CDR3 sequence: CASSPSRREGNEKLFF. DNA for the CDR3: TGTGCCAGCTCACCCTCCCGCAGGGAGGGGAATGAAAAACTGTTTTTT.

The chain has TRBV19 and TRBJ2-5; 8 bases agree with TRBD2. Trimming took 3 bases from V and 5 from J; bases not matched to a gene: 2. Germline V gene data show CDR1 as LNHDA and CDR2 as SQIVND (reference sequence). The CDR3 extends over 13 amino acids. The DNA of the CDR3 is TGTGCCAGTAGTATTCTAGCGGGTGAGACCCAGTACTTC. Translating gives CASSILAGETQYF.

This chain connects TRBV9 to TRBJ2-3, with unresolved D. V was pared by 5 bases and J by 6 bases, with 19 bases between. CDR3 length: 15 residues. The V gene's germline CDR1 is SGDLS and CDR2 YYNGEE. The CDR3 coding sequence is TGTGCCAGCAGTGAAGTATTTTCGGCCCCCGATACGCAGTATTTT. This translates into CASSEVFSAPDTQYF.

V usage is TRBV5-1 and J usage is TRBJ2-5; D unclear. Germline CDR1 SGHRS, CDR2 YFSETQ. The length of the CDR3 is 14 residues. The V and J ends lost 4 bases and 1 base respectively, with 11 bases between them. DNA of the CDR3: TGCGCCAGCAGCACAGTAGGTCCCCAAGAGACCCAGTACTTC. It specifies CASSTVGPQETQYF.

This clone was observed a few times. The chain recombines TRBV11-3 with TRBJ1-5; 9 bases line up with TRBD1. V shed 5 bases, J shed 2 bases, and the junction held 7 bases outside the gene matches. CDR3 length: 16 residues. The V gene's germline CDR1 is SGHNT and CDR2 YENEEA. The CDR3 spells CASSPQGAWGNQPQHF. Here the CDR3 DNA reads TGTGCCAGCAGCCCACAGGGGGCCTGGGGCAATCAGCCCCAGCATTTT.

The gene calls are TRBV9 and TRBJ2-1; tentatively, D is TRBD2 (6 bases). The CDR3 sequence is 15 residues long. Germline V CDR1 and CDR2: SGDLS, YYNGEE. The V end was cut by 2 bases, the J end by 4 bases, with 13 bases between. The CDR3 region is CASSVLAETYNEQFF. Written as DNA, the CDR3 is TGTGCCAGCAGCGTTTTAGCGGAGACATACAATGAGCAGTTCTTC. Complete variable domain (other parts from reference TRBV9 and TRBJ2-1): DSGVTQTPKHLITATGQRVTLRCSPRSGDLSVYWYQQSLDQGLQFLIQYYNGEERAKGNILERFSAQQFPDLHSELNLSSLELGDSALYFCASSVLAETYNEQFFGPGTRLTVL.

This clone appeared a single time. The chain employs TRBV18 and TRBJ1-2; the D gene is possibly TRBD1 (5 bases). CDR1 and CDR2 from the germline V gene are KGHSH and LQKENI. The CDR3 is 13 residues long. Trimming took off 3 bases at V and 5 bases at J, with 10 bases between the two ends. The DNA for the CDR3 is TGTGCCAGCTCACCGGGGGGTGATTATGGCTACACCTTC. This sequence encodes CASSPGGDYGYTF.

The chain carries TRBV1 and TRBJ1-2. TRBV1 constitutes a pseudogene. This CDR3 has 15 residues. This CDR3 reads CASSPSQAENYGYTF. Here the CDR3 DNA reads TGCGCCAGCAGCCCTTCCCAAGCGGAGAACTATGGCTACACCTTC.

This clone has just a few counts. The V and J genes are TRBV6-8 and TRBJ1-6; 7 nucleotides line up with TRBD1. The CDR3 spans 17 residues. J lost 1 base, V lost 4 bases, and 7 bases had no gene match. Germline assignment: CDR1 MNHGY and CDR2 SAAAGT. The chain's CDR3 is CASSFTRGGSYNSPLHF. As DNA, the CDR3 is TGTGCCAGCAGTTTTACCAGGGGGGGTTCCTATAATTCACCCCTCCACTTT.

This clone occurred a few times. The V gene is TRBV5-1, the J gene TRBJ2-3, with 12 bases fitting TRBD2. The CDR3 consists of 17 residues. Per germline, CDR1 SGHRS and CDR2 YFSETQ. Trimming removed 4 bases from V and 3 bases from J; junction bases left unmatched: 9. DNA of the CDR3: TGCGCCAGCAGCGACGGCCGGACTAGCGGGGCAACAGATACGCAGTATTTT. Residues: CASSDGRTSGATDTQYF.

This clone was found a few times. V and J are TRBV27 and TRBJ2-3, with D unclear. Germline lookup yields CDR1 MNHEY and CDR2 SMNVEV (reference sequence). With 6 bases removed from V and 3 bases from J, the gap between germline ends came to 16 bases. CDR3 length equals 15 residues. CDR3 DNA sequence: TGTGCCAGCAGCTCACCCATTGAAGCGACAGATACGCAGTATTTT. Translation: CASSSPIEATDTQYF.

This clone is classed as medium-sized (0.01 to 0.1%). V usage is TRBV27 and J usage is TRBJ1-2, with 7 bases that match TRBD1. J gave up 0 bases and V 5 bases, and 6 bases lay outside the gene matches. The CDR3 covers 15 residues. Germline CDR1 is MNHEY and CDR2 is SMNVEV (reference sequence). CDR3 sequence: CASSPLGQTNYGYTF. CDR3 bases: TGTGCCAGCAGTCCATTGGGACAGACTAACTATGGCTACACCTTC.